The T cell receptor (beta chain) described here comes from a study of cytomegalovirus exposure and HLA in healthy donors. Nominally healthy donors provided the samples, though records likely missed some immune exposures. The PCR was carried out with 60 Vbeta primers and 13 Jbeta primers. Profiling relied on immunoSEQ multiplex PCR, and the TCRdb table lists in-frame clones only, not all of them. Here the sample table reports some 130,000 clones. Study-level points and caveats: A prior analysis recorded that most TCR beta V segments were productive about 87% or about 30% of the time. The study listed roughly 160 cytomegalovirus-associated TCR beta chains. A later examination showed that TCR association rates differed by HLA locus, with DRB1 most and HLA-C fewest.

Note on this clone: Antigen: not known.

J gave up 13 bases and V 5 bases, and 9 bases lay outside the gene matches. Germline V gene data show CDR1 as SGHTA and CDR2 as FQGNSA. This CDR3 has 12 residues. What was sequenced was PBMCs. The chain recombines TRBV7-2 with TRBJ1-1; 8 bases agree with TRBD1. The receptor comes from a man aged 18 to 35 in good health and CMV-seronegative. The CDR3 sequence: CASSPQGAGVFF. The CDR3 DNA is TGTGCCAGCAGCCCCCAGGGGGCGGGCGTTTTCTTT.